The 5 T cell receptor beta chains given below trace back to one sample, sequenced in a study of regulatory T cells in long-lasting Graves disease. Investigators prepared the TCR beta libraries by applying iRepertoire HTBI primers and Arm-PCR of CDR3 regions. TCRdb called the multiplex PCR reads again in MiXCR, with one record for every CDR3 protein. The table lists some 420,000 distinct CDR3 sequences, approximately 23% of them singletons. The time point denotes: persistent/refractory GD, antithyroid drugs over 5 years with positive TRAb. After RNA was extracted from PBMCs, the TCR library was made from it. The specimen was peripheral blood mononuclear cells (PBMCs), collected when the disease was refractory, from a patient treated with antithyroid drugs. The receptors derive from a female donor with Graves disease.

This clonotype has a count of ten or more. This chain connects TRBV6-1 to TRBJ2-5; unclear D gene. V was trimmed by 2 bases and J by 6 bases, leaving 4 bases between them. The CDR3 is 11 residues long. Germline lookup yields CDR1 MNHNS and CDR2 SASEGT. CDR3: CASSEWKTQYF. As DNA, the CDR3 is TGTGCCAGCAGTGAATGGAAGACCCAGTACTTC.

This clonotype was recorded a few times. The chain is built from TRBV6-1 and TRBJ1-3; D is unresolved. Germline CDR1 MNHNS, CDR2 SASEGT. This CDR3 has 12 amino acids. V was shortened by 6 bases and J by 8 bases, with 11 bases between the two germline ends. Here the CDR3 DNA reads TGTGCCAGCAGCGCCTCCGTGGACACCATATATTTT. Protein sequence: CASSASVDTIYF.

This chain joins TRBV9 and TRBJ1-2, with D possibly TRBD1 on 5 matching bases. V shed 0 bases and J shed 4 bases, with 10 bases lying between them. Germline CDR1 SGDLS, CDR2 YYNGEE. This CDR3 has 14 amino acids. The CDR3 DNA sequence: TGTGCCAGCAGCGTAGCTGGGGCCTTCTATGGCTACACCTTC. Its protein is CASSVAGAFYGYTF.

This clonotype came up a few times. The chain combines TRBV19 with TRBJ1-5; TRBD1 agrees at 8 bases. This CDR3 is built from 16 residues. The germline gives CDR1 LNHDA, CDR2 SQIVND (reference sequence). The V segment lost 5 bases and the J segment 3 bases; nucleotides outside the gene matches: 9. CDR3 amino acids: CASSFPGTGHNQPQHF. The CDR3 DNA is TGTGCCAGTAGTTTCCCAGGGACAGGCCACAATCAGCCCCAGCATTTT. The full variable domain, its missing parts supplied by reference TRBV19 and TRBJ1-5, is DGGITQSPKYLFRKEGQNVTLSCEQNLNHDAMYWYRQDPGQGLRLIYYSQIVNDFQKGDIAEGYSVSREKKESFPLTVTSAQKNPTAFYLCASSFPGTGHNQPQHFGDGTRLSIL.

The chain recombines TRBV5-5 with TRBJ2-1; a weak D match, TRBD2 (6 bases). This CDR3 is 15 amino acids long. The germline gives CDR1 SGHKS, CDR2 YYEKEE (reference sequence). Trimming left V 0 bases short and J 8 bases short, with 15 bases between. The CDR3, as DNA: TGTGCCAGCAGCTTGGTGACTAGTAGTCACTATGAGCAGTTCTTC. Translation: CASSLVTSSHYEQFF. The full variable domain, with the rest looked up from reference TRBV5-5 and TRBJ2-1, is DAGVTQSPTHLIKTRGQQVTLRCSPISGHKSVSWYQQVLGQGPQFIFQYYEKEERGRGNFPDRFSARQFPNYSSELNVNALLLGDSALYLCASSLVTSSHYEQFFGPGTRLTVL.